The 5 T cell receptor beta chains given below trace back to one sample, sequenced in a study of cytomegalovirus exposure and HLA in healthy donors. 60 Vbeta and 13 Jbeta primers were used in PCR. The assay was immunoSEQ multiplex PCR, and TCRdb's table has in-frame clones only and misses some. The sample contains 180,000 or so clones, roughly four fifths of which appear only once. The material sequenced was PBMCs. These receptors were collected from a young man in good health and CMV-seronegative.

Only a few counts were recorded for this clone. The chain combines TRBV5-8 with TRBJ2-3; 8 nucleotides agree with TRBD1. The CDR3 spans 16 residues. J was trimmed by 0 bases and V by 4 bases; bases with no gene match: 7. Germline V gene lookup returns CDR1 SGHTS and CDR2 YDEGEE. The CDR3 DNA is TGTGCCAGCAGCAGGACAGGGCGCCCTAGCACAGATACGCAGTATTTT. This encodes CASSRTGRPSTDTQYF.

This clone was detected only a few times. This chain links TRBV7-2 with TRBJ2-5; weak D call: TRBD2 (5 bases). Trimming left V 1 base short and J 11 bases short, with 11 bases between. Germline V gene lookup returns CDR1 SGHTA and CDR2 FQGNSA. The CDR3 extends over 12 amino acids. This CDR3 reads CASSLDSRVQYF. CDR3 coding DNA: TGTGCCAGCAGCTTAGATTCGAGGGTGCAGTACTTC.

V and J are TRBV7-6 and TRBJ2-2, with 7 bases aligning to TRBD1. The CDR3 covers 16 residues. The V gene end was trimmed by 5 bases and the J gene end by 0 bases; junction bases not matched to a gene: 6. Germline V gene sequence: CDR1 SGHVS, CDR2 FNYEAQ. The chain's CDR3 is CASSGAGTANTGELFF. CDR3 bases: TGTGCCAGCAGCGGAGCCGGGACAGCGAACACCGGGGAGCTGTTTTTT.

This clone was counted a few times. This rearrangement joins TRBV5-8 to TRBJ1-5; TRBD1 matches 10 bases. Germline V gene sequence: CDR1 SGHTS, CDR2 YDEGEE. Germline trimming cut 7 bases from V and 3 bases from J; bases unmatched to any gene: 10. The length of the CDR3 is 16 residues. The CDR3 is CASRDRDRGYNQPQHF. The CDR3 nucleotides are TGTGCCAGCCGCGACCGGGACAGGGGTTACAATCAGCCCCAGCATTTT. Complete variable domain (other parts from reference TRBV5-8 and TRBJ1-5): EAGVTQSPTHLIKTRGQQATLRCSPISGHTSVYWYQQALGLGLQFLLWYDEGEERNRGNFPPRFSGRQFPNYSSELNVNALELEDSALYLCASRDRDRGYNQPQHFGDGTRLSIL.

The CDR3, as DNA: TGTGCCAGCAACCCCGGACAGCTCAATCAGCCCCAGCATTTT. It codes for CASNPGQLNQPQHF. The V call is TRBV6-5, the J call TRBJ1-5; D is perhaps TRBD1 (6 bases). There are 14 residues in the CDR3. Trimming removed 7 bases from V and 3 bases from J, with 13 bases in between. Germline assignment: CDR1 MNHEY and CDR2 SVGAGI.